This T cell receptor (beta chain) was observed in a study of CD8 T cells in ankylosing spondylitis. The CDR3 contains 16 residues. Germline V lookup: CDR1 MNHEY, CDR2 SVGAGI. Trimming took off 0 bases at V and 0 bases at J, with 10 bases between the two ends. Making use of molecular barcodes, quantitative 5'-RACE generated TCR beta libraries. Each CDR3 protein gets one entry after TCRdb re-called the 5' RACE reads with MiXCR. The data hold 200,000 to 300,000 distinct CDR3 sequences, with approximately 9% observed a single time. The gene calls are TRBV6-5 and TRBJ2-3; D may be TRBD2 (5 bases). The sequencing sample was made of blood, either unsorted or a sorted T cell fraction (not recorded which). The source is a male donor with ankylosing spondylitis or in good health (not recorded which). This CDR3 reads CASSYSRLTSTDTQYF. Written as DNA, the CDR3 is TGTGCCAGCAGTTACTCGAGACTAACTAGCACAGATACGCAGTATTTT.